This T cell receptor (beta chain) was recovered during a study of shared clonotypes between healthy human individuals. It was CD45RO-negative cells, positively selected for CCR7, that made up naive CD8 cells, with terminally differentiated effector memory CD45RA+ cells excluded. Those who donated were healthy HIV-negative adults, with no recent acute infections or vaccinations reported. The assay was immunoSEQ multiplex PCR, and TCRdb's table has in-frame clones only and misses some. The profile shows millions of clones, approximately 94% of them singletons. Trimming removed 3 bases at V and 2 bases at J, with 26 bases between. Germline loops: CDR1 MDHEN, CDR2 SYDVKM. This CDR3 contains 20 residues.

V gene TRBV28 combines with J gene TRBJ2-1; D is possibly TRBD2 (6 bases). The TCR was taken from a man younger than 35 in good health. The specimen sequenced was naive CD8+ T cells sorted from blood. DNA for the CDR3: TGTGCCAGCAGTTTCCCCATTACGACTAGTTTTTCGGGACCCTACAATGAGCAGTTCTTC. Protein: CASSFPITTSFSGPYNEQFF.